Below, one T cell receptor (beta chain) is given with its context. This record comes from a study of technical replicates of blood from several donors. The repertoire was sequenced with immunoSEQ multiplex PCR; TCRdb's copy has only in-frame clones and lacks some. This table has 80,000 to 100,000 clones, 95% to 97% appearing once. Per the germline V gene, CDR1 is MDHEN and CDR2 is SYDVKM. Trimming at V came to 5 bases and at J to 1 base, leaving 11 bases not matched to a gene. The CDR3 totals 16 residues. Sequencing was performed on T cells isolated from PBMCs. The chain uses TRBV28 and TRBJ2-7; 7 bases are a match to TRBD1. The clonotype comes from a human donor in good health. The CDR3 nucleotides read TGTGCCAGCAGTCTAATGCTGGACAGGCCTTCCTACGAGCAGTACTTC. It translates to CASSLMLDRPSYEQYF.